This T cell receptor (beta chain) was documented in a study of lymphopenia after photon versus proton radiotherapy. Study-wide points: Photon-treated patients lost naive T cells and TCR diversity; proton-treated stayed stable. Larger post-nadir TCR diversity loss correlated inversely with survival in deceased patients.

Concerning this clone itself: Its antigen is still unknown.

The data were produced by immunoSEQ multiplex PCR, yet TCRdb's version contains in-frame clones alone and is incomplete. The sample has tens of thousands of clones; around 80% are singletons. Germline V gene lookup returns CDR1 MNHEY and CDR2 SMNVEV (reference sequence). The V and J ends lost 11 bases and 4 bases, in that order; junction bases with no gene match: 14. This CDR3 contains 15 residues. The sample was peripheral blood, taken from a patient treated with photon-based radiotherapy. The origin of this receptor is a man in his fifties with gastric cancer. The rearrangement uses TRBV27 and TRBJ2-3, with TRBD2 identical over 8 bases. Here the CDR3 reads CASRRASGSADTQYF. Written as DNA, the CDR3 is TGTGCCTCCAGGCGGGCTAGCGGGTCGGCAGATACGCAGTATTTT.